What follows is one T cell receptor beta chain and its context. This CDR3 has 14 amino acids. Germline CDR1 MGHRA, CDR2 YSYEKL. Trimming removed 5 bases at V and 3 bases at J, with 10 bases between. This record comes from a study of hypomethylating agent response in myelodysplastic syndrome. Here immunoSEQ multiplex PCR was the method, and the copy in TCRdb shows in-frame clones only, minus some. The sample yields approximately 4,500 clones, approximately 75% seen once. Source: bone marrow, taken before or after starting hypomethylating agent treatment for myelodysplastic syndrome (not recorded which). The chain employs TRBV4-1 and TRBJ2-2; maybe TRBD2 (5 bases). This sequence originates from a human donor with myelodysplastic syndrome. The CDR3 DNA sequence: TGCGCCAGCAGCTTTGGGGAGTACACCGGGGAGCTGTTTTTT. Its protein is CASSFGEYTGELFF.